This entry lists 13 T cell receptor beta chains sequenced from one sample in a study of blood T cell repertoires in COVID-19. Repertoires were generated with immunoSEQ multiplex PCR, while TCRdb's copy carries only in-frame clones and drops some. The data contain about 270,000 clones, about nine tenths of them singletons. The sequencing input was PBMCs or T cells enriched from blood (not recorded which). The source of these receptors is a woman aged 25 to 39 with acute COVID-19.

V gene TRBV6-5 combines with J gene TRBJ2-7; the match to TRBD2 covers 11 bases. The germline V gene has CDR1 MNHEY and CDR2 SVGAGI. The CDR3 contains 15 residues. V was clipped by 4 bases and J by 1 base; unmatched bases: 3. CDR3: CASSFGTSGSYEQYF. CDR3 nucleotides: TGTGCCAGCAGTTTCGGGACTAGCGGATCCTACGAGCAGTACTTC.

V usage is TRBV11-3 and J usage is TRBJ2-2, with 13 bases matching TRBD2. The CDR3 sequence is 16 residues long. Germline V lookup: CDR1 SGHNT, CDR2 YENEEA. V shed 5 bases and J 6 bases; nucleotides not matched to a gene: 6. The CDR3 region is CASSQPGLAGPGELFF. CDR3 DNA sequence: TGTGCCAGCAGCCAACCGGGACTAGCGGGACCCGGGGAGCTGTTTTTT. Supplemented by reference TRBV11-3 and TRBJ2-2, the full variable domain reads EAGVVQSPRYKIIEKKQPVAFWCNPISGHNTLYWYLQNLGQGPELLIRYENEEAVDDSQLPKDRFSAERLKGVDSTLKIQPAELGDSAVYLCASSQPGLAGPGELFFGEGSRLTVL.

The chain combines TRBV14 with TRBJ1-5; D is unclear. Germline loops: CDR1 SGHDN, CDR2 FVKESK. There are 13 residues in the CDR3. Trimming removed 2 bases at V and 4 bases at J, with 6 bases between. The CDR3 region has the DNA TGTGCCAGCAGCCAACTTTTTAATCAGCCCCAGCATTTT. This sequence encodes CASSQLFNQPQHF.

The chain links TRBV28 to TRBJ2-5; D may be TRBD1 (5 bases). V was pared by 2 bases and J by 7 bases, with 11 bases between. Germline CDR1 reads MDHEN; CDR2 reads SYDVKM. CDR3 size: 13 residues. The CDR3 region is CASSLRLTGTQYF. CDR3 nucleotide sequence: TGTGCCAGCAGTTTAAGGTTAACAGGGACCCAGTACTTC.

This clone was counted a single time. The V and J genes are TRBV6-5 and TRBJ1-2, with D unresolved. The V end was cut by 0 bases, the J end by 4 bases, with 9 bases between. The length of the CDR3 is 14 residues. CDR1 and CDR2 from the germline V gene are MNHEY and SVGAGI. CDR3 coding DNA: TGTGCCAGCAGTTACTCGATTGCAGGCTATGGCTACACCTTC. This translates into CASSYSIAGYGYTF.

V gene TRBV19 combines with J gene TRBJ2-7; maybe TRBD1 (5 bases). V lost 2 bases and J lost 0, with 11 bases in between. Germline-derived CDR1 and CDR2 are LNHDA and SQIVND (reference sequence). This CDR3 is 15 amino acids long. The DNA of the CDR3 is TGTGCCAGTAGTATAATGGGGCAGTCCTCCTACGAGCAGTACTTC. Its protein is CASSIMGQSSYEQYF.

The rearrangement links TRBV6-5 to TRBJ1-5; D not certain. The CDR3 is made up of 15 amino acids. Germline CDR1 MNHEY, CDR2 SVGAGI. V lost 2 bases and J 1 base, leaving 9 bases between the germline ends. CDR3 region: CASSYARGSNQPQHF. The CDR3 bases are TGTGCCAGCAGTTACGCCCGGGGAAGCAATCAGCCCCAGCATTTT.

This chain joins TRBV4-3 and TRBJ2-1; 7 nucleotides align to TRBD1. Germline V lookup: CDR1 LGHNA, CDR2 YSLEER. With V trimmed by 0 bases and J by 0 bases, 2 bases remained unmatched. This CDR3 comprises 16 residues. The CDR3 protein is CASSQEGTASYNEQFF. CDR3 DNA sequence: TGCGCCAGCAGCCAAGAAGGGACAGCCTCCTACAATGAGCAGTTCTTC.

The table lists this clone with a count of one. The chain is built from TRBV7-2 and TRBJ2-7; a weak D match, TRBD2 (7 bases). This CDR3 has 15 amino acids. The V and J ends lost 2 bases and 6 bases respectively, with 17 bases between them. Per germline, CDR1 SGHTA and CDR2 FQGNSA. The CDR3 nucleotides are TGTGCCAGCAGCTTAACTTGGGGGGGCCTGGGCGAGCAGTACTTC. Its protein is CASSLTWGGLGEQYF.

The chain joins TRBV2 to TRBJ2-2, with 8 positions matching TRBD1. The V segment lost 6 bases and the J segment 2 bases; nucleotides outside the gene matches: 5. CDR1 is SNHLY and CDR2 is FYNNEI in the germline V gene. The CDR3 extends over 15 amino acids. The CDR3 DNA sequence: TGTGCCAGCAGCGAACAGGGGGAAAACACCGGGGAGCTGTTTTTT. Protein sequence: CASSEQGENTGELFF. The full variable domain, its missing parts supplied by reference TRBV2 and TRBJ2-2, is EPEVTQTPSHQVTQMGQEVILRCVPISNHLYFYWYRQILGQKVEFLVSFYNNEISEKSEIFDDQFSVERPDGSNFTLKIRSTKLEDSAMYFCASSEQGENTGELFFGEGSRLTVL.

DNA of the CDR3: TGTGCCAGTAGTTTTTCGAGCGGGAGCCACCAAGAGACCCAGTACTTC. It translates to CASSFSSGSHQETQYF. V and J are TRBV19 and TRBJ2-5; 8 bases map to TRBD2. This CDR3 has 16 residues. CDR1 is LNHDA, CDR2 SQIVND, per germline (reference sequence). The ends lost 5 bases at V and 0 bases at J; junction bases unmatched: 8.

Of note for this clone: At one of its ends the junction is not consistent with the germline gene, which may arise from a read error. J is TRBJ2-2 and V is TRBV19; 9 bases fit TRBD2. Germline lookup yields CDR1 LNHDA and CDR2 SQIVND (reference sequence). CDR3 length equals 16 residues. CDR3 in amino acids: CASSTSGLTNTGELFF. The CDR3 bases are TGTGCCAGCAGTACTAGCGGGTTGACGAACACCGGGGAGCTGTTTTTT.

The J gene is TRBJ2-1, the V gene TRBV4-3; D uncertain. Deletions cut 0 bases from V and 4 bases from J, with 10 bases between. Germline lookup yields CDR1 LGHNA and CDR2 YSLEER. CDR3 length equals 15 residues. The CDR3 DNA is TGCGCCAGCAGCCAAGATTGGCGAGGATACAATGAGCAGTTCTTC. Protein sequence: CASSQDWRGYNEQFF.